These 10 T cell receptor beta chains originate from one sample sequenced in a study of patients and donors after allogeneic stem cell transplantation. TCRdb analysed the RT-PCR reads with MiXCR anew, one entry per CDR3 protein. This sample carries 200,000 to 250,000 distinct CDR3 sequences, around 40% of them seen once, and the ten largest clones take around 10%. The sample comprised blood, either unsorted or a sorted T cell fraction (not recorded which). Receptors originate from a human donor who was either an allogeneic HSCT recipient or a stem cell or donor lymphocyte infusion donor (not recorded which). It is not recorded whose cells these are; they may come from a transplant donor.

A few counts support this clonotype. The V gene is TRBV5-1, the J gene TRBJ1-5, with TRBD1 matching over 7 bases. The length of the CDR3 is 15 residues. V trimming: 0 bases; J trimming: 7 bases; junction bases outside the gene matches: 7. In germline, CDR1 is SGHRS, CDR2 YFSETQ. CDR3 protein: CASSLGSGGGQPQHF. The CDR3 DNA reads TGCGCCAGCAGCTTGGGTTCAGGGGGAGGCCAGCCCCAGCATTTT.

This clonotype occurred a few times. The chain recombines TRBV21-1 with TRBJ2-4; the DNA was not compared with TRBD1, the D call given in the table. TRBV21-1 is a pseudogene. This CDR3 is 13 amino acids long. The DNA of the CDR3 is TGTGCCAGCAGTTTTCCTCAACCCCGGATTCAGTACTTC. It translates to CASSFPQPRIQYF.

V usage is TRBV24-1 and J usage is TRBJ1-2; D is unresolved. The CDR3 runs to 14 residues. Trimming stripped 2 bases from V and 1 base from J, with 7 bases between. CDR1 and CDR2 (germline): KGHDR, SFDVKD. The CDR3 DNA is TGTGCCACCAGTGATTCTAGGTTTAACTATGGCTACACCTTC. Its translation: CATSDSRFNYGYTF.

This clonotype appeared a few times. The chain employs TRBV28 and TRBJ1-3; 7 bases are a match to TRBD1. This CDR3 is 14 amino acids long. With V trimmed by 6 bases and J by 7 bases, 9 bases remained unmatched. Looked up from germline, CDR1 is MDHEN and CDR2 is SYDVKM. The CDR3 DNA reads TGTGCCAGCAGAGAATCGGGACAGAGGAACACCATATATTTT. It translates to CASRESGQRNTIYF.

This CDR3 is CASSLDKNIQYF. CDR3 nucleotide sequence: TGTGCCAGCAGTTTAGACAAAAACATTCAGTACTTC. The J gene is TRBJ2-4, the V gene TRBV27; D gene ambiguous. This CDR3 has 12 residues. The germline gives CDR1 MNHEY, CDR2 SMNVEV (reference sequence). Trimming shortened V by 2 bases and J by 3 bases, and 2 bases separated the two germline ends.

CDR3 protein: CASTLQGAGRNEQFF. The DNA for the CDR3 is TGTGCCAGCACACTACAGGGGGCTGGACGGAATGAGCAGTTCTTC. This rearrangement joins TRBV3-1 to TRBJ2-1; 9 positions agree with TRBD1. CDR1 LGHDT and CDR2 YNNKEL come from the germline V gene (reference sequence). The J segment lost 7 bases and the V segment lost 7 bases, leaving 11 bases of the junction unmatched. The length of the CDR3 is 15 residues.

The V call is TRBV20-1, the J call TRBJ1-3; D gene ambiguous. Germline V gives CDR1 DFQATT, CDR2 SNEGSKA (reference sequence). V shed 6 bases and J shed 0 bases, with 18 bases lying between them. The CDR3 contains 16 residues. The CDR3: CSAGVTTYVSGNTIYF. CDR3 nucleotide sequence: TGCAGTGCCGGAGTTACAACTTACGTCTCTGGAAACACCATATATTTT.

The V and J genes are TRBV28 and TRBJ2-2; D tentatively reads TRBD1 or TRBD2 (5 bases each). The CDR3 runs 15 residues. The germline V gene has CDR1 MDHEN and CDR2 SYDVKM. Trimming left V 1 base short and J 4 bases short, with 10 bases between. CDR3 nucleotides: TGTGCCAGCAGTTTATCCTCGGGGCGCACCGGGGAGCTGTTTTTT. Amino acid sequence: CASSLSSGRTGELFF.

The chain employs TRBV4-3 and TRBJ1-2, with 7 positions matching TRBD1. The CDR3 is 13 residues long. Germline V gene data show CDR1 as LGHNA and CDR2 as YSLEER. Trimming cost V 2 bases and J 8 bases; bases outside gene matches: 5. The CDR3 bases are TGCGCCAGCAGCCAACCTCAGGGGGGCGGCTACACCTTC. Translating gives CASSQPQGGGYTF.

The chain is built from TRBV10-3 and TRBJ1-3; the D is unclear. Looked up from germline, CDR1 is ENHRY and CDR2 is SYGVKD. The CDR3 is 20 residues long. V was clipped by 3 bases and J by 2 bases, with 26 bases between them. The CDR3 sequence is CAISERFRIYQAVTGNTIYF. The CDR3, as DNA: TGTGCCATCAGTGAAAGGTTTAGAATATACCAAGCAGTAACTGGAAACACCATATATTTT.